In its sample, the clone carrying this TCR beta chain was seen many times. What it recognizes is unknown. The source material, RNA transcripts, was used to amplify TCR beta CDR3 regions. Researchers ran a first-round RT-PCR on the TCR CDR3 using the HTBI primer set. TCRdb processed the multiplex PCR reads anew with MiXCR; each CDR3 protein has one entry. The sample shows over 700,000 distinct CDR3 sequences, 38% of them seen only once. The sample originates from a study of T cells in Graves' hyperthyroidism and ophthalmopathy. Patients between 18 and 65 years old had hyperthyroidism, newly diagnosed and lasting under 2 months. The diagnostic basis comprised clinical symptoms, serum thyroxine and TRAb, thyroid ultrasound and orbital computed tomography. Findings and limits, study-wide: Most thyroid clonotypes expanded above 0.001 appeared in blood too. Patients with ophthalmopathy were separated from those with stable hyperthyroidism by a 13 V-J model.

There are 14 residues in the CDR3. The V end was cut by 4 bases, the J end by 5 bases, with 15 bases between. Per germline, CDR1 SGDLS and CDR2 YYNGEE. The V call is TRBV9, the J call TRBJ1-2; D uncertain. The TCR comes from a man aged 18 to 29 with Graves' hyperthyroidism. The sequencing input was blood. The CDR3 loop reads CASSPAWEGYGYTF. As DNA, the CDR3 is TGTGCCAGCAGCCCCGCGTGGGAAGGGTATGGCTACACCTTC.